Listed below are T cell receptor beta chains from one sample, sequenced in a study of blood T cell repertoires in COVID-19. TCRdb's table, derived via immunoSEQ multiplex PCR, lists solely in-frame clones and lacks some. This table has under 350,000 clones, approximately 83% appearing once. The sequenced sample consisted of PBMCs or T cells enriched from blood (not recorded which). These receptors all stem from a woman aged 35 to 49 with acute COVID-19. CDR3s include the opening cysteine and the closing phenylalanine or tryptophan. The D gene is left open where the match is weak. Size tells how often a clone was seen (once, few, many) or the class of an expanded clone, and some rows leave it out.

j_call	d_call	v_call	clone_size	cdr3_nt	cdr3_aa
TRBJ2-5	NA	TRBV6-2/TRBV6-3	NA	TGTGCCAGCAGTAAACGACAGAATCAAGAGACCCAGTACTTC	CASSKRQNQETQYF
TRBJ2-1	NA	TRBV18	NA	TGTGCCAGCTCACCACCGTTGCCAGACAGCTCCTACAATGAGCAGTTCTTC	CASSPPLPDSSYNEQFF
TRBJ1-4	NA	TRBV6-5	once	TGTGCCAGCAGTTACGTGGAGATGAATGAAAAACTGTTTTTT	CASSYVEMNEKLFF
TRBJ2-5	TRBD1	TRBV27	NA	TGTGCCAGCAGTTTATTTGCGAGAGGACAGGGGGCCTGGGAGACCCAGTACTTC	CASSLFARGQGAWETQYF
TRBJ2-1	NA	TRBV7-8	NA	TGTGCCAGCAGCCCCCGGGGAGGCCCCCGGAGCTCCTACAATGAGCAGTTCTTC	CASSPRGGPRSSYNEQFF
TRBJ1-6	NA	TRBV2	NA	TGTGCCAGCAGTGAGAGGCAGTCAGATTCACCCCTCCACTTT	CASSERQSDSPLHF
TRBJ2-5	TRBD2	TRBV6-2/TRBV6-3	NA	TGTGCCAGCAGTTGGCGGGCGGGGGGGCCAGAGACCCAGTACTTC	CASSWRAGGPETQYF
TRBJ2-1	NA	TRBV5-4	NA	TGTGCCAGCAGCTTGTGGCGGGTCCGAGGTGAGCAGTTCTTC	CASSLWRVRGEQFF
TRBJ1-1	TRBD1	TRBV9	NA	TGTGCCAGCAGCCCTCGGACAGGGGTTGCTGAAGCTTTCTTT	CASSPRTGVAEAFF
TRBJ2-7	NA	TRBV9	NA	TGTGCCAGCAGCGTTTCAGGGGACTACGAGCAGTACTTC	CASSVSGDYEQYF
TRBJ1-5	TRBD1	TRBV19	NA	TGTGCCAGTAGTAAAGGGACAGGGTACATTGTAAGCAATCAGCCCCAGCATTTT	CASSKGTGYIVSNQPQHF
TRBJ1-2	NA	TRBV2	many	TGTGCCAGCAGTGTGTATGGAGACCTCAGCGGTTTCACCTTC	CASSVYGDLSGFTF
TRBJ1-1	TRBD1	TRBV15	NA	TGTGCCACCAGCCCACAACCTCGGGCAGGGGGCACTGAAGCTTTCTTT	CATSPQPRAGGTEAFF
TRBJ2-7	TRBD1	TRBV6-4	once	TGTGCCACCAAGGGACAGCTAACGACCGACGGGGACGAGCAGTACTTC	CATKGQLTTDGDEQYF
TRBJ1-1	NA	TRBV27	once	TGTGCCAGCAGTTTAGCCGGGGACACTGAAGCTTTCTTT	CASSLAGDTEAFF
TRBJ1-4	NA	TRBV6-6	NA	TGTGCCAGCAGTCCCTTATGGGGGGTAGAAACCGGTAATGAAAAACTGTTTTTT	CASSPLWGVETGNEKLFF
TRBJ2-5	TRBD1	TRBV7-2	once	TGTGCCAGCAGACGGGACAGGAAAGAGACCCAGTACTTC	CASRRDRKETQYF
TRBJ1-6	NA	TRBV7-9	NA	TGTGCCAGCAGCCATGGACATAGTAATTCACCCCTCCACTTT	CASSHGHSNSPLHF
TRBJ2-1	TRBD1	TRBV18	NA	TGTGCCAGCTCAGACAGGGACAATGAGCAGTTCTTC	CASSDRDNEQFF
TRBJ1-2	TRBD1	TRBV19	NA	TGTGCCAGTAGCCTTAGCCGGACAGGGAGCTATGGCTACACCTTC	CASSLSRTGSYGYTF
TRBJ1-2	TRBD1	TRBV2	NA	TGTGCCAGCAGTTACAGGGGACTCAACTATGGCTACACCTTC	CASSYRGLNYGYTF
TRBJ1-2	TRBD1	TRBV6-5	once	TGTGCCAGCAGTCCGACAGGGGATGGCTACACCTTC	CASSPTGDGYTF
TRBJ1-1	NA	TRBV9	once	TGTGCCAGCAGCACCTATGGGACACCTGAAGCTTTCTTT	CASSTYGTPEAFF
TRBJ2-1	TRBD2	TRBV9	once	TGTGCCAGCAGCGTAGGAGGTGGCGGGAGCTCCTACAATGAGCAGTTCTTC	CASSVGGGGSSYNEQFF
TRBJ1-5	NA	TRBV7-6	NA	TGTGCCAGCAGCGCCGAGGAGGGTAGCAATCAGCCCCAGCATTTT	CASSAEEGSNQPQHF
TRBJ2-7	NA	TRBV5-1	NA	TGCGCCAGCAGCTCCCGACTTACGAGCTCCTACGAGCAGTACTTC	CASSSRLTSSYEQYF
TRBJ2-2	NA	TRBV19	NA	TGTGCCAGCCGTCAGGGTGTGGGGAACACCGGGGAGCTGTTTTTT	CASRQGVGNTGELFF
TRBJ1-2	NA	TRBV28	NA	TGTGCCAGCAGTGTGGAAACAGGGCGGAAAGGATATGGCTACACCTTC	CASSVETGRKGYGYTF
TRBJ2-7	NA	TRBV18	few	TGTGCCAGCTCACCACCGGGCAGGGGTCAGAACGAGCAGTACTTC	CASSPPGRGQNEQYF
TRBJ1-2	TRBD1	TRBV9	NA	TGTGCCAGCAGCGGACGGCCGACAGGGTCGAACTATGGCTACACCTTC	CASSGRPTGSNYGYTF
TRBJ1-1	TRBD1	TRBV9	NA	TGTGCCAGCAGCGTAGTCGGACAGGTGAACACTGAAGCTTTCTTT	CASSVVGQVNTEAFF
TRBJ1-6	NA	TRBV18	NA	TGTGCCAGCTCACCGGAGCGGGGGCGTAATTCACCCCTCCACTTT	CASSPERGRNSPLHF
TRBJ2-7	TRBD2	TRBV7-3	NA	TGTGCCAGCAGCTTAACTAGCGGGGGCTACGAGCAGTACTTC	CASSLTSGGYEQYF
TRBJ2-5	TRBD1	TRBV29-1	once	TGCAGCGTTGGGGCCAGGGGGGAGACCCAGTACTTC	CSVGARGETQYF
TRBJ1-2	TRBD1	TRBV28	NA	TGTGCCAGCAGACGGACAGGGGAAAACTATGGCTACACCTTC	CASRRTGENYGYTF
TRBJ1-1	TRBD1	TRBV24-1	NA	TGTGCCACCAGTAAGGGGGCGATGACTGAAGCTTTCTTT	CATSKGAMTEAFF
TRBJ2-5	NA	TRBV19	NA	TGTGCCAGTAGCTCAGGGCGGGAGACCCAGTACTTC	CASSSGRETQYF
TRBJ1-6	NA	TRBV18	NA	TGTGCCAGCTCACCTAAACCCAGGGGATCCCTGAATTCACCCCTCCACTTT	CASSPKPRGSLNSPLHF
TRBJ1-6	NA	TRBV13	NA	TGTGCCAGCAGCACCCTAGGCGGGTTTAGGCCCCTCCACTTT	CASSTLGGFRPLHF
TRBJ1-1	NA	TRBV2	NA	TGTGCCAGCAGTGATCCGGGACACCCAGAGACGAACACTGAAGCTTTCTTT	CASSDPGHPETNTEAFF
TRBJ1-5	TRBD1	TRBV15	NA	TGTGCCACCAGCAGAGATCTGCCGACAGGGGTTAAGTATAGCAATCAGCCCCAGCATTTT	CATSRDLPTGVKYSNQPQHF
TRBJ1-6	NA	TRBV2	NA	TGTGCCAGCAGTGAATTGGTGTCGGATAATTCACCCCTCCACTTT	CASSELVSDNSPLHF
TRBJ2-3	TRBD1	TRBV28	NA	TGTGCCAGCACCAAGGGGGCAGGGAACACAGATACGCAGTATTTT	CASTKGAGNTDTQYF
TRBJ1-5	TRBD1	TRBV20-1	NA	TGCAGTGCTAGAGTTTGGGGACAGCAGCATTTT	CSARVWGQQHF
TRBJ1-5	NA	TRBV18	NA	TGTGCCAGCTCACCAGTTGGGGGGGATCAGCCCCAGCATTTT	CASSPVGGDQPQHF
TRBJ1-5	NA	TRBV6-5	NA	TGTGCCAGCAGTCTCGGCGGAGATAGCAATCAGCCCCAGCATTTT	CASSLGGDSNQPQHF
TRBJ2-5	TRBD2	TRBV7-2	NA	TGTGCCAGCAGCTTAGGACTAGCGGAAGAGACCCAGTACTTC	CASSLGLAEETQYF
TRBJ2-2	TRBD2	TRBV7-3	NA	TGTGCCAGCAGCTTGGGCGGGAGGAACACCGGGGAGCTGTTTTTT	CASSLGGRNTGELFF
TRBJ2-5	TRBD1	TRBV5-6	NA	TGTGCCAGCAGCTTGTCAGGGGGCCAAGAGACCCAGTACTTC	CASSLSGGQETQYF
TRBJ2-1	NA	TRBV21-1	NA	TGTGCCAGCACTACAACAGGGGGGGGTTACAATGAGCAGTTCTTC	CASTTTGGGYNEQFF
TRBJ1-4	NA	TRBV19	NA	TGTGCCAGTAGTATAGGGAGAGTTAATGAAAAACTGTTTTTT	CASSIGRVNEKLFF
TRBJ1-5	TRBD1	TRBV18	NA	TGTGCCAGCTCCTCTAGACAGGGGGCGGATCAGCCCCAGCATTTT	CASSSRQGADQPQHF
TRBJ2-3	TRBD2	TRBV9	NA	TGTGCCAGCAGCGTAAGCGGGAGGGCCATAGATACGCAGTATTTT	CASSVSGRAIDTQYF
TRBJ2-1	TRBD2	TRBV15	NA	TGTGCCACCAGCAGAGTAATAAGTCTAGCGGGGAACAATGAGCAGTTCTTC	CATSRVISLAGNNEQFF
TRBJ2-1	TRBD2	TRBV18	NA	TGTGCCAGCTCACCTTCTAGCGGGGGGAACAATGAGCAGTTCTTC	CASSPSSGGNNEQFF
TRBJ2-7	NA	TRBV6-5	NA	TGTGCCAGCAGCGCGGGACTCAAATACGAGCAGTACTTC	CASSAGLKYEQYF
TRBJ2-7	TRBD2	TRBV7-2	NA	TGTGCCAGCACCCTAAAGGCGGGAGGGCTCTACGAGCAGTACTTC	CASTLKAGGLYEQYF
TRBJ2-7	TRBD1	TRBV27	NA	TGTGCCAGCAGTTTAATAGGACAGGGTGACGAGCAGTACTTC	CASSLIGQGDEQYF
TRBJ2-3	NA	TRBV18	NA	TGTGCCAGCTCACCCGGGGACAGCGGGACAGATACGCAGTATTTT	CASSPGDSGTDTQYF